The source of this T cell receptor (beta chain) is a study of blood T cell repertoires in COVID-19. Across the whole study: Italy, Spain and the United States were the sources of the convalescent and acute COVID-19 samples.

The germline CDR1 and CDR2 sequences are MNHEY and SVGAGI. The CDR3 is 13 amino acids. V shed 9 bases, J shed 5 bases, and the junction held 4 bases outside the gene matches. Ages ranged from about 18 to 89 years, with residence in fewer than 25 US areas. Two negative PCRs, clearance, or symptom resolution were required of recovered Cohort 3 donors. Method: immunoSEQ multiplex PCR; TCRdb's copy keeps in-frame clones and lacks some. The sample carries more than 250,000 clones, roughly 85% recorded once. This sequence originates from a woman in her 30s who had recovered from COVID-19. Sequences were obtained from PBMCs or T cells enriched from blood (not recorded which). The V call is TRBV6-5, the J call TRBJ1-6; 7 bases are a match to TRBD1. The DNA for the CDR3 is TGTGCCAGTAACAGGGGCGATAATTCACCCCTCCACTTT. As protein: CASNRGDNSPLHF.